Sequencing of this T cell receptor (beta chain) was carried out in a study of cytomegalovirus exposure and HLA in healthy donors. Findings and limits, study-wide: Presence/absence analyses rested on an assumption that sequencing depth was roughly uniform across donors. Prior analysis indicated that the majority of TCR beta V segments exhibited productivity approximately 87% or approximately 30% of the time. A list of approximately 160 TCR beta chains associated with cytomegalovirus was given.

Trimming shortened V by 0 bases and J by 1 base, and 9 bases separated the two germline ends. The CDR3 sequence is 15 residues long. The germline CDR1 and CDR2 sequences are MNHEY and SMNVEV (reference sequence). In the PCR, 60 Vbeta and 13 Jbeta primers were used. The assay was immunoSEQ multiplex PCR, and TCRdb's table has in-frame clones only and misses some. This sample has 81,000 or so clones, with approximately 65% found just once. Remarks on this clone: Antigen specificity is unknown.

This TCR was sampled from a woman in her twenties or thirties in good health and CMV-seropositive. The material sequenced was PBMCs. This chain links TRBV27 with TRBJ1-1; no clear D. In DNA, the CDR3 is TGTGCCAGCAGTTTATCTCCGAGGGCGAACACTGAAGCTTTCTTT. Amino acids: CASSLSPRANTEAFF.